A single sample is the source of the 28 T cell receptor beta chains below, sequenced in a study of cytomegalovirus exposure and HLA in healthy donors. Produced via immunoSEQ multiplex PCR; TCRdb's table is partial and in-frame only. The sample yields approximately 220,000 clones, just under 90% seen once. Source material: PBMCs. The origin of the receptors is a man younger than 35 in good health and CMV-seronegative.

The CDR3: CATSRDFGGTYEQYF. In DNA form, the CDR3 reads TGTGCCACCAGCAGAGATTTTGGGGGGACCTACGAGCAGTACTTC. V and J are TRBV15 and TRBJ2-7; possible D gene TRBD2, 6 bases. Germline V CDR1 and CDR2: LNHNV, YYDKDF (reference sequence). The V end was cut by 0 bases, the J end by 2 bases, with 11 bases between. This CDR3 is 15 amino acids long.

The chain links TRBV5-6 to TRBJ2-1, with 10 bases lining up with TRBD1. The CDR3 length is 16 residues. The germline V gene has CDR1 SGHDT and CDR2 YYEEEE. After removal of 6 bases from V and 3 bases from J, the junction contained 9 bases not matched to a gene. The CDR3, as DNA: TGTGCCAGCACCCTAAGACAGGGGGCCGTCTACAATGAGCAGTTCTTC. This codes for CASTLRQGAVYNEQFF.

The chain links TRBV10-3 to TRBJ2-1, with 10 positions matching TRBD2. From germline, CDR1 is ENHRY and CDR2 SYGVKD. CDR3 size: 14 residues. The J segment lost 4 bases and the V segment lost 7 bases, leaving 4 bases of the junction unmatched. CDR3 protein: CAINQLAGYNEQFF. Written as DNA, the CDR3 is TGTGCCATCAATCAACTAGCGGGATACAATGAGCAGTTCTTC.

The chain uses TRBV7-2 and TRBJ2-2; perhaps TRBD1 as D (5 bases). V was trimmed by 5 bases and J by 5 bases, leaving 15 bases between them. CDR1 is SGHTA, CDR2 FQGNSA, per germline. The CDR3 contains 15 residues. In DNA, the CDR3 is TGTGCCAGCAGCCCCATGGGCAGGGTTACCGGGGAGCTGTTTTTT. Encoded protein: CASSPMGRVTGELFF. Based on the CDR3 plus reference TRBV7-2 and TRBJ2-2, the full variable domain is GAGVSQSPSNKVTEKGKDVELRCDPISGHTALYWYRQSLGQGLEFLIYFQGNSAPDKSGLPSDRFSAERTGGSVSTLTIQRTQQEDSAVYLCASSPMGRVTGELFFGEGSRLTVL.

This chain connects TRBV1 to TRBJ2-5; the table names TRBD1, a call not compared with the DNA. TRBV1 corresponds to a pseudogene. The CDR3 length is 16 residues. The DNA for the CDR3 is TGCACCAGCAGGGGCAATTTAATCAGGATATTAGGGACCCAGTACTTC. Its protein product is CTSRGNLIRILGTQYF.

The rearrangement uses TRBV25-1 and TRBJ1-1; tentative D call: TRBD1 (5 bases). V was pared by 4 bases and J by 5 bases, with 14 bases between. Germline assignment: CDR1 MGHDK and CDR2 SYGVNS. CDR3 length: 14 residues. CDR3 sequence reads: CASSVSLRGTEAFF. The CDR3 DNA sequence: TGTGCCAGCAGTGTCTCCCTCCGGGGGACTGAAGCTTTCTTT. The variable domain in full, completed from reference TRBV25-1 and TRBJ1-1, reads EADIYQTPRYLVIGTGKKITLECSQTMGHDKMYWYQQDPGMELHLIHYSYGVNSTEKGDLSSESTVSRIRTEHFPLTLESARPSHTSQYLCASSVSLRGTEAFFGQGTRLTVV.

J is TRBJ1-2 and V is TRBV5-1; weak D call: TRBD1 (6 bases). Germline V gene sequence: CDR1 SGHRS, CDR2 YFSETQ. V lost 2 bases to trimming and J lost 5 bases, with 19 bases between them. CDR3 length: 16 residues. CDR3 DNA: TGCGCCAGCAGCTTCGAGAGAACCGGGACAAATTATGGCTACACCTTC. Translation: CASSFERTGTNYGYTF.

This clone was found a few times. The chain uses TRBV7-8 and TRBJ2-7; weak D call: TRBD1 (5 bases). The CDR3 runs 15 residues. Trimming removed 1 base from V and 3 bases from J, with 13 bases in between. Germline V gene sequence: CDR1 SGHVS, CDR2 FQNEAQ. Here the CDR3 reads CASSLVPTDIYEQYF. The CDR3 DNA reads as TGTGCCAGCAGCTTAGTCCCGACAGATATCTACGAGCAGTACTTC.

This clone appeared a few times. This chain connects TRBV19 to TRBJ1-1; no clear D gene. Germline-derived CDR1 and CDR2 are LNHDA and SQIVND (reference sequence). This CDR3 has 13 residues. Trimming stripped 0 bases from V and 11 bases from J, with 13 bases between. CDR3: CASSIDGPGLAFF. Written as DNA, the CDR3 is TGTGCCAGTAGTATAGATGGTCCAGGACTGGCTTTCTTT.

The chain employs TRBV5-4 and TRBJ2-7; D is perhaps TRBD2 (5 bases). CDR1 is SGHNT and CDR2 is YYREEE in the germline V gene (reference sequence). CDR3 size: 14 residues. V dropped 2 bases and J dropped 1 base, with 10 bases sitting between them. The CDR3 reads CASSFEGPSYEQYF. DNA for the CDR3: TGTGCCAGCAGCTTTGAGGGTCCTTCCTACGAGCAGTACTTC.

V gene TRBV10-2 combines with J gene TRBJ2-5; D is perhaps TRBD2 (7 bases). V shed 4 bases and J shed 2 bases, with 14 bases lying between them. Germline V gene data show CDR1 as WSHSY and CDR2 as SAAADI. The CDR3 is 15 residues long. CDR3 protein: CASSAPGGWQETQYF. The CDR3 bases are TGCGCCAGCAGTGCCCCGGGGGGCTGGCAAGAGACCCAGTACTTC.

The chain combines TRBV29-1 with TRBJ2-3, with 10 positions matching TRBD2. CDR3 length equals 14 residues. The junction had 5 bases not matched to a gene; V was cut back by 4 bases and J by 4 bases. CDR1 is SQVTM and CDR2 is ANQGSEA in the germline V gene. DNA for the CDR3: TGCAGCGTTGTCAGCGGGGGGGCCCCAGATACGCAGTATTTT. Its translation is CSVVSGGAPDTQYF.

Note on this clone: The junction and the germline gene differ at one end; a read error may be behind it. The chain has TRBV11-2 and TRBJ2-4, with TRBD2 as a possible D gene (6 bases). The CDR3 is made up of 11 amino acids. Germline V lookup: CDR1 SGHAT, CDR2 FQNNGV. The CDR3 spells CASSLGGVLGF. The CDR3 DNA follows: TGTGCCAGCAGCTTAGGGGGGGTATTGGGCTTC.

The chain uses TRBV7-2 and TRBJ1-1; 8 positions match TRBD1. The germline V gene encodes CDR1 SGHTA and CDR2 FQGNSA. The CDR3 contains 14 residues. J was trimmed by 2 bases and V by 5 bases; bases with no gene match: 4. Here the CDR3 reads CASSRQGTNTEAFF. The CDR3, as DNA: TGTGCCAGCAGCCGACAGGGGACCAACACTGAAGCTTTCTTT.

The CDR3 here is CASSQNLLGDVQFF. The CDR3 nucleotides read TGCGCCAGCAGCCAAAACCTCCTCGGGGATGTGCAGTTCTTC. J is TRBJ2-1 and V is TRBV5-1; TRBD2 might be the D (5 bases). The CDR3 loop spans 14 amino acids. V was clipped by 4 bases and J by 12 bases, with 20 bases between them. The V gene's germline CDR1 is SGHRS and CDR2 YFSETQ.

The J gene is TRBJ1-1, the V gene TRBV5-6; weak D call: TRBD1 (5 bases). This CDR3 is 15 amino acids long. V was pared by 3 bases and J by 1 base, with 13 bases between. The V gene's germline CDR1 is SGHDT and CDR2 YYEEEE. The chain's CDR3 is CASSWGGIRNTEAFF. Written as DNA, the CDR3 is TGTGCCAGCAGCTGGGGGGGTATACGGAACACTGAAGCTTTCTTT.

This sequence joins TRBV5-1 and TRBJ2-3; 7 nucleotides line up with TRBD1. CDR1 and CDR2 from the germline V gene are SGHRS and YFSETQ. V dropped 0 bases and J dropped 4; count of bases not matched to a gene: 5. This CDR3 is 15 amino acids long. CDR3 sequence (DNA): TGCGCCAGCAGCTTGGGTCAGGGGGTGGCAGATACGCAGTATTTT. Translating it yields CASSLGQGVADTQYF.

This clone occurred once. This chain links TRBV29-1 with TRBJ1-1; TRBD1 matches at 7 bases. Germline CDR1 is SQVTM and CDR2 is ANQGSEA. V lost 4 bases to trimming and J lost 0 bases; unmatched junction nucleotides: 5. The CDR3 extends over 14 amino acids. The CDR3 DNA sequence: TGCAGCGTTGTAAAGGGGGCCCTGAACACTGAAGCTTTCTTT. Its translation: CSVVKGALNTEAFF.

The chain combines TRBV27 with TRBJ2-3; TRBD2 might be the D (5 bases). CDR1 MNHEY and CDR2 SMNVEV come from the germline V gene (reference sequence). The CDR3 spans 14 residues. V was cut by 2 bases and J by 4 bases, with 10 bases left in between. CDR3 DNA sequence: TGTGCCAGCAGTTTACTAGGAGGATCAGATACGCAGTATTTT. Translation gives CASSLLGGSDTQYF.

The chain uses TRBV28 and TRBJ2-1; 15 positions match TRBD2. The CDR3 consists of 14 residues. Germline V gene data show CDR1 as MDHEN and CDR2 as SYDVKM. J was trimmed by 9 bases and V by 7 bases; bases with no gene match: 4. The CDR3 reads CASTPGLAGGEQFF. For the CDR3, the DNA is TGTGCCAGCACCCCGGGACTAGCGGGAGGTGAGCAGTTCTTC.

The J gene is TRBJ1-4, the V gene TRBV6-4, with D tentatively TRBD1 (5 bases). The V gene lost 3 bases and the J gene lost 8 bases, with 16 bases spanning the gap. Germline lookup yields CDR1 MRHNA and CDR2 SNTAGT. There are 15 residues in the CDR3. The CDR3 region has the DNA TGTGCCAGCAGTGATGTTTTCGGGGGAGAGGAAAAACTGTTTTTT. Protein: CASSDVFGGEEKLFF.

This sequence joins TRBV18 and TRBJ2-1, with 10 bases identical to TRBD2. The CDR3 sequence is 15 residues long. Germline-derived CDR1 and CDR2 are KGHSH and LQKENI. The ends lost 5 bases at V and 1 base at J; junction bases unmatched: 2. This chain's CDR3 is CASSSGLASYNEQFF. CDR3 bases: TGTGCCAGCTCATCGGGACTAGCGTCCTACAATGAGCAGTTCTTC.

This clone showed up just a few times. The chain employs TRBV7-2 and TRBJ1-3; 7 bases align to TRBD1. With V trimmed by 5 bases and J by 4 bases, 2 bases remained unmatched. Germline CDR1 reads SGHTA; CDR2 reads FQGNSA. The CDR3 length is 13 residues. The CDR3 spells CASSGTAGNTIYF. CDR3 in DNA: TGTGCCAGCAGCGGGACAGCAGGAAACACCATATATTTT.

The V and J genes are TRBV4-3 and TRBJ2-5, with 8 bases that match TRBD1. The CDR3 extends over 15 amino acids. Trimming removed 0 bases from V and 5 bases from J; junction bases left unmatched: 5. Germline V gene data show CDR1 as LGHNA and CDR2 as YSLEER. In nucleotides, the CDR3 is TGCGCCAGCAGCCAAGATAGACAGGGGTTTGAGACCCAGTACTTC. Its translation: CASSQDRQGFETQYF.

The V gene is TRBV27, the J gene TRBJ2-7; 7 nucleotides agree with TRBD1. With 6 bases clipped from V and 3 bases from J, the junction kept 20 bases outside the gene matches. This CDR3 is 18 amino acids long. Germline V gives CDR1 MNHEY, CDR2 SMNVEV (reference sequence). CDR3 nucleotide sequence: TGTGCCAGCAGGGGGTTGGGGACGCCCAGGGGGACCTACTACGAGCAGTACTTC. This gives the protein CASRGLGTPRGTYYEQYF.

V and J are TRBV11-2 and TRBJ2-7; the match to TRBD2 covers 12 bases. This CDR3 contains 16 residues. Germline assignment: CDR1 SGHAT and CDR2 FQNNGV. Germline trimming cut 4 bases from V and 0 bases from J; bases unmatched to any gene: 4. CDR3 coding DNA: TGTGCCAGCAGCTCGTGGACTAGCGGGGTCTCCTACGAGCAGTACTTC. It codes for CASSSWTSGVSYEQYF.

The chain uses TRBV28 and TRBJ2-4; D might be TRBD2 (5 bases). The length of the CDR3 is 14 residues. CDR1 MDHEN and CDR2 SYDVKM come from the germline V gene. Trimming took 6 bases from V and 1 from J, leaving 10 bases between them. The CDR3 coding sequence is TGTGCCAGCAGCTACCCGGGGGCCAAAAACATTCAGTACTTC. As protein: CASSYPGAKNIQYF.

Details on this clone: Other nucleotide sequences from this sample produce the same CDR3. V usage is TRBV7-6 and J usage is TRBJ1-1, with no clear D. Germline CDR1 SGHVS, CDR2 FNYEAQ. CDR3 length equals 14 residues. The V end lost 3 bases, the J end lost 1 base, and 9 bases lay between the germline ends. CDR3 nucleotide sequence: TGTGCCAGCAGCTTGGGCACGGCGAACACTGAAGCTTTCTTT. This sequence encodes CASSLGTANTEAFF.